One and the same sample provided the 26 T cell receptor beta chains below, sequenced in a study of blood T cells in healthy people across ages. With a J-beta primer mix and a sample-barcoded 5' primer, a second PCR ran 7 to 11 cycles. Via MiXCR, TCRdb re-called the 5' RACE reads, giving one row per CDR3 protein. This sample has almost 800,000 distinct CDR3 sequences, with nearly 60% found just once. Sequenced input: blood. These receptors came from a man aged 30-40 years in good health.

This sequence joins TRBV3-1 and TRBJ1-1, with TRBD1 matching over 8 bases. Trimming took 2 bases from V and 5 from J; bases not matched to a gene: 7. The CDR3 has 15 residues. Germline loops: CDR1 LGHDT, CDR2 YNNKEL (reference sequence). The CDR3 coding sequence is TGTGCCAGCAGCCAACACCAGGGGGCCGAAACTGAAGCTTTCTTT. Protein: CASSQHQGAETEAFF.

In this sample, this clonotype turned up a few times. The chain recombines TRBV12-3 or TRBV12-4 with TRBJ2-7, with TRBD2 matching over 10 bases. This CDR3 has 15 amino acids. Trimming at V came to 2 bases and at J to 5 bases, leaving 6 bases not matched to a gene. CDR3 nucleotides: TGTGCCAGCAGTTTACAAGCGGGGGGGCCTCACGAGCAGTACTTC. It codes for CASSLQAGGPHEQYF.

The chain uses TRBV7-9 and TRBJ2-5; D might be TRBD2 (6 bases). V lost 5 bases, J lost 1 base, and 11 bases lay in between. Germline CDR1 and CDR2: SEHNR and FQNEAQ (reference sequence). This CDR3 is built from 14 residues. The CDR3 sequence is CASSREISQETQYF. CDR3 in DNA: TGTGCCAGCAGCCGGGAGATTAGCCAAGAGACCCAGTACTTC.

The chain carries TRBV29-1 and TRBJ1-1, with D unclear. Germline V gene lookup returns CDR1 SQVTM and CDR2 ANQGSEA. The CDR3 contains 11 residues. Trimming stripped 4 bases from V and 6 bases from J, with 9 bases between. CDR3 in DNA: TGCAGCGTTGTAGCCGGATCTGAAGCTTTCTTT. Translating gives CSVVAGSEAFF.

The gene calls are TRBV7-2 and TRBJ2-5; D is unclear. Trimming left V 4 bases short and J 9 bases short, with 12 bases between. The CDR3 totals 12 residues. Germline V gives CDR1 SGHTA, CDR2 FQGNSA. The CDR3 region is CASSSAPGAQYF. The CDR3 region has the DNA TGTGCCAGCAGCTCAGCGCCCGGAGCCCAGTACTTC.

This clonotype was picked up a small number of times. J is TRBJ2-7 and V is TRBV6-5; TRBD1 is a possible D gene (5 bases). V was shortened by 7 bases and J by 2 bases, with 9 bases between the two germline ends. Germline lookup yields CDR1 MNHEY and CDR2 SVGAGI. This CDR3 has 12 residues. As DNA, the CDR3 is TGTGCCAGCACCGACAGAGCCTACGAGCAGTACTTC. Translated: CASTDRAYEQYF.

The chain carries TRBV7-2 and TRBJ2-4; 8 positions agree with TRBD2. The DNA matches TRBJ2-7 better at its end, which makes the J call doubtful. The germline gives CDR1 SGHTA, CDR2 FQGNSA. The CDR3 runs 16 residues. The CDR3 DNA sequence: TGTGCCAGCAGCTTACAGAGCGGGAGACCCCTCGACGAGCAGTACTTC. Amino acid sequence: CASSLQSGRPLDEQYF.

This clonotype has a handful of counts. The rearrangement joins TRBV6-1 to TRBJ1-2, with D hard to call. This CDR3 region has 17 residues. V lost 3 bases, J lost 0 bases, and 17 bases lay in between. Germline V CDR1 and CDR2: MNHNS, SASEGT. CDR3 DNA: TGTGCCAGCAGTGAGTTCTGGCGGCAACAAGCTAACTATGGCTACACCTTC. Translated, it gives CASSEFWRQQANYGYTF.

V usage is TRBV11-1 and J usage is TRBJ2-1, with a possible D match to TRBD2 (5 bases). The DNA end lines up better with TRBJ2-7; the J call may be wrong. The germline V gene has CDR1 SGHAT and CDR2 FQDESV (reference sequence). The CDR3 has 19 residues. CDR3 sequence (DNA): TGTGCCAGCAGCCCAGAGGACTCCCATCCCTTAAGCTCCTACAATGAGCAGTACTTC. Its protein product is CASSPEDSHPLSSYNEQYF.

The chain joins TRBV15 to TRBJ1-2, with a tentative D call TRBD1 (6 bases). The CDR3 is made up of 16 amino acids. Germline V gives CDR1 LNHNV, CDR2 YYDKDF (reference sequence). Trimming took 0 bases from V and 7 from J, leaving 18 bases between them. CDR3 bases: TGTGCCACCAGCAGAGACAGGGGATCCTCTTTTACTGGCTACACCTTC. As protein: CATSRDRGSSFTGYTF. Full variable domain (remainder filled in from reference TRBV15 and TRBJ1-2): DAMVIQNPRYQVTQFGKPVTLSCSQTLNHNVMYWYQQKSSQAPKLLFHYYDKDFNNEADTPDNFQSRRPNTSFCFLDIRSPGLGDTAMYLCATSRDRGSSFTGYTFGSGTRLTVV.

This clonotype was counted a few times. This chain joins TRBV2 and TRBJ1-4; tentatively, D is TRBD1 (6 bases). The V end was cut by 10 bases, the J end by 5 bases, with 11 bases between. The CDR3 totals 12 residues. Germline V gives CDR1 SNHLY, CDR2 FYNNEI. In nucleotides, the CDR3 is TGTGCCACCGGGGGGCCGAATGAAAAACTGTTTTTT. The encoded protein is CATGGPNEKLFF.

This chain joins TRBV7-2 and TRBJ2-4, with D tentatively TRBD2 (5 bases). CDR3 length: 14 amino acids. Germline V gene lookup returns CDR1 SGHTA and CDR2 FQGNSA. The V and J ends lost 2 bases and 9 bases respectively, with 14 bases between them. The CDR3 bases are TGTGCCAGCAGCTTATTCGGACTCCCAGGCATTCAGTACTTC. This sequence encodes CASSLFGLPGIQYF.

This clonotype has a single count. This sequence joins TRBV5-1 and TRBJ2-3; D is possibly TRBD2 (5 bases). CDR3 length equals 14 residues. The germline CDR1 and CDR2 sequences are SGHRS and YFSETQ. With 0 bases removed from V and 8 bases from J, the gap between germline ends came to 13 bases. The CDR3: CASSLAGGPSTQYF. DNA for the CDR3: TGCGCCAGCAGCTTGGCGGGCGGGCCCAGTACGCAGTATTTT.

The rearrangement uses TRBV12-3 or TRBV12-4 and TRBJ2-3; the match to TRBD2 covers 10 bases. V was clipped by 4 bases and J by 2 bases; unmatched bases: 6. The CDR3 loop spans 16 amino acids. The CDR3 bases are TGTGCCAGCAGTTGGTTGCTAGCGGGGGACACAGATACGCAGTATTTT. This encodes CASSWLLAGDTDTQYF.

This chain connects TRBV4-2 to TRBJ2-5; D perhaps matches TRBD1 (5 bases). Per germline, CDR1 LGHNA and CDR2 YNFKEQ. V lost 3 bases to trimming and J lost 2 bases, with 13 bases between them. The CDR3 has 15 residues. The CDR3 DNA is TGTGCCAGCAGCCACTCCATCGACAGACAAGAGACCCAGTACTTC. Amino acid sequence: CASSHSIDRQETQYF.

The table lists this clonotype with many counts. The rearrangement uses TRBV12-3 or TRBV12-4 and TRBJ2-5, with 8 bases aligning to TRBD1. The V and J ends lost 7 bases and 7 bases, in that order; junction bases with no gene match: 11. This CDR3 contains 14 residues. The CDR3 reads CASTSGQGVGTQYF. DNA of the CDR3: TGTGCCAGCACATCCGGACAGGGTGTAGGGACCCAGTACTTC.

This clonotype was seen at least ten times. The chain joins TRBV4-2 to TRBJ1-1; possible D gene TRBD1, 6 bases. The CDR3 extends over 15 amino acids. Germline V gene sequence: CDR1 LGHNA, CDR2 YNFKEQ. Trimming removed 1 base from V and 7 bases from J, with 16 bases in between. The CDR3 DNA is TGTGCCAGCAGCCAAGGAAGCGCCGGGGGCTATGAAGCTTTCTTT. Its protein is CASSQGSAGGYEAFF.

This chain connects TRBV6-6 to TRBJ2-3; D uncertain. V lost 6 bases and J lost 6, with 10 bases in between. The CDR3 sequence is 12 residues long. Germline CDR1 is MNHNY and CDR2 is SVGAGI (reference sequence). This chain's CDR3 is CASSSDVDTQYF. Written as DNA, the CDR3 is TGTGCCAGCAGCTCAGATGTGGATACGCAGTATTTT.

The genes are TRBV4-1 and TRBJ1-6; 10 bases are a match to TRBD1. V shed 0 bases, J shed 10 bases, and the junction held 3 bases outside the gene matches. The CDR3 runs to 15 residues. Germline V gene lookup returns CDR1 MGHRA and CDR2 YSYEKL. For the CDR3, the DNA is TGCGCCAGCAGCCAAGAGAGGGACAGGGGATCACCCCTCCACTTT. Translation: CASSQERDRGSPLHF.

This clonotype was seen a handful of times. The chain has TRBV29-1 and TRBJ2-7; D tentatively reads TRBD1 or TRBD2 (5 bases each). This CDR3 spans 14 amino acids. Germline lookup yields CDR1 SQVTM and CDR2 ANQGSEA. Trimming took 4 bases from V and 7 from J, leaving 20 bases between them. CDR3: CSVGPSSYSGEQYF. The CDR3 DNA is TGCAGCGTTGGGCCTAGCAGCTATTCAGGGGAGCAGTACTTC.

The genes are TRBV7-2 and TRBJ2-7; 8 bases are a match to TRBD2. V lost 1 base to trimming and J lost 2 bases; unmatched junction nucleotides: 1. Germline values: CDR1 SGHTA, CDR2 FQGNSA. CDR3 size: 14 residues. The CDR3 coding sequence is TGTGCCAGCAGCTTAGAAGCGGGGGCCTACGAGCAGTACTTC. Translating it yields CASSLEAGAYEQYF.

The V call is TRBV28, the J call TRBJ2-4; D is unresolved. The CDR3 spans 12 residues. V was cut by 7 bases and J by 13 bases, with 17 bases left in between. Per germline, CDR1 MDHEN and CDR2 SYDVKM. The CDR3 DNA reads as TGTGCCAGCACCTCAACGGCTCTGGAGCAGTACTTC. Translated, it gives CASTSTALEQYF.

This clonotype has just a few counts. The chain employs TRBV6-2 or TRBV6-3 and TRBJ2-3; TRBD2 is a possible D gene (6 bases). Trimming removed 4 bases at V and 6 bases at J, with 23 bases between. Germline assignment: CDR1 MNHEY and CDR2 SVGEGT. This CDR3 comprises 17 residues. The CDR3 region is CASSSLSWRDPVDTQYF. As DNA, the CDR3 is TGTGCCAGCAGTTCCTTATCGTGGCGGGACCCCGTGGATACGCAGTATTTT.

This clonotype was seen only a few times. The rearrangement joins TRBV10-3 to TRBJ1-2, with no clear D. Trimming took off 9 bases at V and 8 bases at J, with 16 bases between the two ends. The germline CDR1 and CDR2 sequences are ENHRY and SYGVKD. This CDR3 contains 12 residues. The CDR3 sequence is CAMTNEKGGYTF. The CDR3 coding sequence is TGTGCCATGACGAACGAGAAAGGGGGCTACACCTTC.

The sample holds a few counts of this clonotype. V usage is TRBV7-2 and J usage is TRBJ2-4, with D unclear. The J call is doubtful: the DNA matches TRBJ2-5 better. The CDR3 totals 14 residues. Germline CDR1 SGHTA, CDR2 FQGNSA. CDR3 amino acids: CASSLDSQAETQYF. CDR3 coding DNA: TGTGCCAGCAGCTTAGATTCGCAGGCGGAGACCCAGTACTTC.

The V gene is TRBV10-3, the J gene TRBJ1-6; D is possibly TRBD1 (5 bases). V shed 6 bases and J shed 10 bases, with 19 bases lying between them. Germline-derived CDR1 and CDR2 are ENHRY and SYGVKD. This CDR3 has 15 residues. The CDR3 here is CAIRTGTSEGSPLHF. In DNA form, the CDR3 reads TGTGCCATCAGGACCGGGACTTCCGAGGGATCACCCCTCCACTTT.